A selection of T cell receptor beta chains follows, all from one sample in a study of OX40 agonist ivuxolimab in advanced cancers. Sequenced by immunoSEQ multiplex PCR; TCRdb stores in-frame clones only, minus some. Of roughly 60,000 clones in the sample, around 83% were seen once. Here the sequenced sample was CD4+ or CD8+ T cells sorted from blood, taken in a trial of the OX40 agonist ivuxolimab. The source is an adult with an advanced solid tumor such as melanoma, head and neck, liver or kidney cancer. Each CDR3 is given with its conserved first and last residue. The order of the fields is V gene, clone size, D gene, J gene, CDR3 DNA, CDR3 protein. A D gene is named only where the DNA matches it firmly. The size field is filled for only some rows; it gives once, few, many or a size class.

V gene: TRBV7-9
clone size: .
D gene: TRBD1
J gene: TRBJ1-2
CDR3 DNA: TGTGCCAGCAGCTTATCCAGGGGGAGTTACACCTTC
CDR3 protein: CASSLSRGSYTF

V gene: TRBV27
clone size: .
D gene: .
J gene: TRBJ2-7
CDR3 DNA: TGTGCCAGCAGTTCATTAGACATCTCTTACGAGCAGTACTTC
CDR3 protein: CASSSLDISYEQYF

V gene: TRBV9
clone size: .
D gene: .
J gene: TRBJ1-2
CDR3 DNA: TGTGCCAGCAGCGGCGGCACAGGGATTGGTGATGGCTACACCTTC
CDR3 protein: CASSGGTGIGDGYTF

V gene: TRBV19
clone size: .
D gene: .
J gene: TRBJ1-1
CDR3 DNA: TGTGCCAGTAGTATTTTAAGGAACACTGAAGCTTTCTTT
CDR3 protein: CASSILRNTEAFF

V gene: TRBV18
clone size: .
D gene: TRBD2
J gene: TRBJ2-5
CDR3 DNA: TGTGCCAGCTCCACCCAGCGGGGGGCCCCGGAGACCCAGTACTTC
CDR3 protein: CASSTQRGAPETQYF

V gene: TRBV7-3
clone size: .
D gene: .
J gene: TRBJ2-3
CDR3 DNA: TGTGCCAGCAGCTTAAATAGGGAAGATACGCAGTATTTT
CDR3 protein: CASSLNREDTQYF

V gene: TRBV19
clone size: few
D gene: TRBD1
J gene: TRBJ1-6
CDR3 DNA: TGTGCCAGTACCGATCAAACCGGGACAGGCAATTCACCCCTCCACTTT
CDR3 protein: CASTDQTGTGNSPLHF

V gene: TRBV7-2
clone size: .
D gene: .
J gene: TRBJ2-3
CDR3 DNA: TGTGCCAGCAGCTTAGGAATACGGATGGACGTGTATTTT
CDR3 protein: CASSLGIRMDVYF

V gene: TRBV7-9
clone size: .
D gene: .
J gene: TRBJ1-5
CDR3 DNA: TGTGCCAGCAGCTCACAGGGAGGAGGGCAGCCCCAGCATTTT
CDR3 protein: CASSSQGGGQPQHF

V gene: TRBV2
clone size: .
D gene: .
J gene: TRBJ2-2
CDR3 DNA: TGTGCCAGCAACGGAGTGGGACACACTGCCAGCGGGGAGCTGTTTTTT
CDR3 protein: CASNGVGHTASGELFF

V gene: TRBV6-6
clone size: .
D gene: .
J gene: TRBJ1-2
CDR3 DNA: TGTGCCAGCAGTTATACACCCAACTATGGCTACACCTTC
CDR3 protein: CASSYTPNYGYTF

V gene: TRBV19
clone size: .
D gene: .
J gene: TRBJ1-5
CDR3 DNA: TGTGCCAGTAGTATAGGAACGACTAATCAGCCCCAGCATTTT
CDR3 protein: CASSIGTTNQPQHF

V gene: TRBV6-5
clone size: .
D gene: .
J gene: TRBJ2-2
CDR3 DNA: TGTGCCAGCAAAAGGGGGGAGCTGTTTTTT
CDR3 protein: CASKRGELFF

V gene: TRBV4-3
clone size: .
D gene: TRBD1
J gene: TRBJ2-1
CDR3 DNA: TGCGCCAGCAGCCAGCTAGGCGGGGACAGGGGCCGAAATGAGCAGTTCTTC
CDR3 protein: CASSQLGGDRGRNEQFF

V gene: TRBV4-3
clone size: .
D gene: .
J gene: TRBJ1-5
CDR3 DNA: TGCGCCAGCAGCCAAGATGGGGCTAAGTGGCAGCCCCAGCATTTT
CDR3 protein: CASSQDGAKWQPQHF

V gene: TRBV7-9
clone size: .
D gene: TRBD1
J gene: TRBJ1-6
CDR3 DNA: TGTGCCAGCAGCCGAGGGGGGGAGACAGGGAATTCACCCCTCCACTTT
CDR3 protein: CASSRGGETGNSPLHF

V gene: TRBV7-2
clone size: .
D gene: .
J gene: TRBJ2-7
CDR3 DNA: TGTGCCAGCAGTCTTACCTGGGGACGGGTGGTCCGTGGCGAGCAGTACTTC
CDR3 protein: CASSLTWGRVVRGEQYF

V gene: TRBV11-3
clone size: .
D gene: .
J gene: TRBJ1-3
CDR3 DNA: TGTGCCAGCAGCTCCCGGGGCAGGACCAACTCTGGAAACACCATATATTTT
CDR3 protein: CASSSRGRTNSGNTIYF

V gene: TRBV9
clone size: .
D gene: .
J gene: TRBJ2-1
CDR3 DNA: TGTGCCAGCAGCGTAGAAAGTACCTATGAGCAGTTCTTC
CDR3 protein: CASSVESTYEQFF

V gene: TRBV11-2
clone size: .
D gene: .
J gene: TRBJ1-5
CDR3 DNA: TGTGCCAGCAGTCAGAATAGCAATCAGCCCCAGCATTTT
CDR3 protein: CASSQNSNQPQHF

V gene: TRBV30
clone size: .
D gene: TRBD2
J gene: TRBJ2-3
CDR3 DNA: TGTGCCTCGTCGAGCGGGGGGGCGGATACGCAGTATTTT
CDR3 protein: CASSSGGADTQYF

V gene: TRBV29-1
clone size: .
D gene: .
J gene: TRBJ2-7
CDR3 DNA: TGCAGCGCCAGGGTAGTCGACTCCTACGAGCAGTACTTC
CDR3 protein: CSARVVDSYEQYF

V gene: TRBV4-2
clone size: .
D gene: .
J gene: TRBJ2-7
CDR3 DNA: TGTGCCAGCAGCCAAACTCCCTACGAGCAGTACTTC
CDR3 protein: CASSQTPYEQYF

V gene: TRBV2
clone size: .
D gene: .
J gene: TRBJ1-5
CDR3 DNA: TGTGCCAGCAGTGCACGGTCAGGCAATCAGCCCCAGCATTTT
CDR3 protein: CASSARSGNQPQHF

V gene: TRBV25-1
clone size: once
D gene: .
J gene: TRBJ2-7
CDR3 DNA: TGTGCCAGCAGTGTACGCGGCTCCGCCCAGTACTTC
CDR3 protein: CASSVRGSAQYF

V gene: TRBV5-4
clone size: .
D gene: .
J gene: TRBJ1-4
CDR3 DNA: TGTGCCAGCAGCCTCCCAACTAATGAAAAACTGTTTTTT
CDR3 protein: CASSLPTNEKLFF

V gene: TRBV7-9
clone size: .
D gene: TRBD2
J gene: TRBJ2-1
CDR3 DNA: TGTGCCAGTTCGGGACTAGCGGGGTATTATGAGCAGTTCTTC
CDR3 protein: CASSGLAGYYEQFF

V gene: TRBV6-5
clone size: .
D gene: .
J gene: TRBJ2-7
CDR3 DNA: TGTGCCAGCAGTTACGATCAGGGGACCTACGAGCAGTACTTC
CDR3 protein: CASSYDQGTYEQYF

V gene: TRBV29-1
clone size: few
D gene: .
J gene: TRBJ2-1
CDR3 DNA: TGCAGCGTTGAAGATATCGGGGGGCCCTCCTACAATGAGCAGTTCTTC
CDR3 protein: CSVEDIGGPSYNEQFF

V gene: TRBV4-2
clone size: .
D gene: .
J gene: TRBJ1-1
CDR3 DNA: TGTGCCAGCGTGCCAGACTCGAACACTGAAGCTTTCTTT
CDR3 protein: CASVPDSNTEAFF

V gene: TRBV11-2
clone size: .
D gene: TRBD1
J gene: TRBJ1-2
CDR3 DNA: TGTGCCAGCAGCCAGATTGCGACAGGGGGTGGCTACACCTTC
CDR3 protein: CASSQIATGGGYTF

V gene: TRBV9
clone size: .
D gene: .
J gene: TRBJ1-4
CDR3 DNA: TGTGCCAGCAGCCCTAAGGGGGGTGACGAAAAACTGTTTTTT
CDR3 protein: CASSPKGGDEKLFF